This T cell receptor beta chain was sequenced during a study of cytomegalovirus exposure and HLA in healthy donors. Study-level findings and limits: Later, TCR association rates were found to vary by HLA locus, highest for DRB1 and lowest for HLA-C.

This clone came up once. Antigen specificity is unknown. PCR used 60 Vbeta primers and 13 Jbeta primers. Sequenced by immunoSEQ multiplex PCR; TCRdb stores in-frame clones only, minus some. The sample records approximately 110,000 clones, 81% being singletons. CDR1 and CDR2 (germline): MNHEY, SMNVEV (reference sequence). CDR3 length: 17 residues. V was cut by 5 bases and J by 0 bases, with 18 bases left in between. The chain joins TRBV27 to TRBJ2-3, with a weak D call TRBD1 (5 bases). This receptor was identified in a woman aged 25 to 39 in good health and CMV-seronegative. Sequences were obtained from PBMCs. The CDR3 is CASSKRKQDSSTDTQYF. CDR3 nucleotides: TGTGCCAGCAGTAAGAGGAAACAGGATTCTAGCACAGATACGCAGTATTTT.